This T cell receptor (beta chain) was recovered during a study of T cell changes during pregnancy in multiple sclerosis. Trimming left V 0 bases short and J 4 bases short, with 21 bases between. The CDR3 spans 19 residues. Germline V gene sequence: CDR1 LGHNA, CDR2 YSLEER. The repertoire was sequenced with immunoSEQ multiplex PCR; TCRdb's copy has only in-frame clones and lacks some. The sample has around 66,000 clones; more than 90% are singletons. This rearrangement joins TRBV4-3 to TRBJ1-4, with a possible D match to TRBD1 (6 bases). The receptor comes from a female donor in good health, enrolled as a control in a pregnancy study. Material: peripheral blood, obtained in the first trimester of pregnancy. CDR3: CASSQDGPRGQKINEKLFF. In nucleotides, the CDR3 is TGCGCCAGCAGCCAAGATGGGCCTCGCGGACAGAAAATTAATGAAAAACTGTTTTTT.